This T cell receptor beta chain was sequenced for a study of blood T cells in healthy people across ages. Next came a second PCR, run for about 7 to 12 cycles, which used a sample-barcoded 5' primer along with a J-beta primer mix. A single record per CDR3 protein comes from TCRdb applying MiXCR to the 5' RACE reads. This table holds fewer than 2,000,000 distinct CDR3 sequences, 34% found once. V dropped 6 bases and J dropped 5; count of bases not matched to a gene: 6. CDR1 is SEHNR and CDR2 is FQNEAQ in the germline V gene (reference sequence). The CDR3 runs to 15 residues. The chain has TRBV7-9 and TRBJ2-5, with 13 positions matching TRBD2. This TCR was sampled from a woman under 40 in good health. The sequenced sample was blood. The DNA of the CDR3 is TGTGCCAGCAGACCGGGGACTAGCGGGGTGGAGACCCAGTACTTC. Its translation: CASRPGTSGVETQYF. Variable domain in full (rest from reference TRBV7-9 and TRBJ2-5): DTGVSQNPRHKITKRGQNVTFRCDPISEHNRLYWYRQTLGQGPEFLTYFQNEAQLEKSRLLSDRFSAERPKGSFSTLEIQRTEQGDSAMYLCASRPGTSGVETQYFGPGTRLLVL.